This entry lists 10 T cell receptor beta chains sequenced from one sample in a study of blood T cells in healthy people across ages. A sample-barcoded 5' primer and a J-beta primer mix were used in a second PCR of about 6 to 12 cycles. TCRdb used MiXCR to reprocess the 5' RACE reads, holding one entry per CDR3 protein. This sample has around 940,000 distinct CDR3 sequences, with roughly 51% found just once. Sequences were obtained from blood. The receptors stem from a woman aged 60 to 75 in good health.

This clonotype was seen a handful of times. The V call is TRBV4-2, the J call TRBJ2-1; possibly TRBD2 for D (5 bases). The germline V gene encodes CDR1 LGHNA and CDR2 YNFKEQ. The CDR3 is 15 amino acids. Between the trimmed V and J ends, which lost 0 bases and 3 bases, there was a span of 9 bases. CDR3 in DNA: TGTGCCAGCAGCCAAGAGAGGGTAGACTACAATGAGCAGTTCTTC. Translated, it gives CASSQERVDYNEQFF.

The V gene is TRBV9, the J gene TRBJ2-3, with TRBD2 matching 15 bases. Germline assignment: CDR1 SGDLS and CDR2 YYNGEE. V was pared by 0 bases and J by 10 bases, with 3 bases of the junction left unmatched. The CDR3 has 15 amino acids. The chain's CDR3 is CASSVGTSGRGAQYF. CDR3 coding DNA: TGTGCCAGCAGCGTAGGGACTAGCGGGAGGGGGGCGCAGTATTTT.

The chain carries TRBV2 and TRBJ2-1; possibly TRBD1 for D (6 bases). The CDR3 length is 14 residues. With 2 bases removed from V and 4 bases from J, the gap between germline ends came to 9 bases. CDR1 SNHLY and CDR2 FYNNEI come from the germline V gene. This CDR3 reads CASSERGGYNEQFF. In nucleotides, the CDR3 is TGTGCCAGCAGTGAAAGAGGGGGATACAATGAGCAGTTCTTC.

This clonotype occurred a few times. The chain recombines TRBV5-1 with TRBJ2-7; D unclear. V dropped 0 bases and J dropped 3 bases, with 10 bases sitting between them. Germline values: CDR1 SGHRS, CDR2 YFSETQ. The CDR3 consists of 14 residues. The CDR3 loop is CASSLDDGRYEQYF. The CDR3 DNA sequence: TGCGCCAGCAGCTTGGATGACGGACGCTACGAGCAGTACTTC.

This clonotype was seen only a few times. For the CDR3, the DNA is TGTGCCAGCAGCTTAATGACCGGGAGCTCCTACGAGCAGTACTTC. Its protein is CASSLMTGSSYEQYF. The J gene is TRBJ2-7, the V gene TRBV7-3, with D tentatively TRBD2 (6 bases). V lost 1 base and J 0 bases, leaving 10 bases between the germline ends. The germline CDR1 and CDR2 sequences are SGHTA and FQGTGA. This CDR3 spans 15 amino acids. Full variable domain (remainder filled in from reference TRBV7-3 and TRBJ2-7): GAGVSQTPSNKVTEKGKYVELRCDPISGHTALYWYRQSLGQGPEFLIYFQGTGAADDSGLPNDRFFAVRPEGSVSTLKIQRTERGDSAVYLCASSLMTGSSYEQYFGPGTRLTVT.

This clonotype appeared a few times. The V call is TRBV27, the J call TRBJ2-5; 9 nucleotides align to TRBD2. The V and J ends lost 2 bases and 4 bases, in that order; junction bases with no gene match: 5. Germline V gene sequence: CDR1 MNHEY, CDR2 SMNVEV (reference sequence). The CDR3 runs to 15 residues. The CDR3 DNA reads TGTGCCAGCAGTTTAGGTAGCGGGAGTTTAGAGACCCAGTACTTC. It codes for CASSLGSGSLETQYF.

The rearrangement joins TRBV4-3 to TRBJ2-7; D is undetermined. The germline gives CDR1 LGHNA, CDR2 YSLEER. This CDR3 is 14 amino acids long. Trimming removed 4 bases at V and 1 base at J, with 11 bases between. The CDR3 here is CASSPGIFSYEQYF. CDR3 DNA: TGCGCCAGCAGCCCAGGAATCTTTTCCTACGAGCAGTACTTC.

The chain joins TRBV7-3 to TRBJ2-3; 7 positions agree with TRBD2. Germline CDR1 SGHTA, CDR2 FQGTGA. J lost 2 bases, V lost 1 base, and 3 bases had no gene match. CDR3 length: 15 amino acids. CDR3 nucleotides: TGTGCCAGCAGCTTAAAAGCGGGATCCACAGATACGCAGTATTTT. Residues: CASSLKAGSTDTQYF. Full variable domain (rest looked up from reference TRBV7-3 and TRBJ2-3): GAGVSQTPSNKVTEKGKYVELRCDPISGHTALYWYRQSLGQGPEFLIYFQGTGAADDSGLPNDRFFAVRPEGSVSTLKIQRTERGDSAVYLCASSLKAGSTDTQYFGPGTRLTVL.

This sequence joins TRBV3-1 and TRBJ1-2, with D maybe TRBD1 (5 bases). V lost 6 bases to trimming and J lost 8 bases, with 13 bases between them. This CDR3 spans 12 amino acids. In germline, CDR1 is LGHDT, CDR2 YNNKEL (reference sequence). Here the CDR3 reads CASRVRGEGYTF. CDR3 nucleotide sequence: TGTGCCAGCAGGGTAAGGGGCGAGGGCTACACCTTC. Complete variable domain (other parts from reference TRBV3-1 and TRBJ1-2): DTAVSQTPKYLVTQMGNDKSIKCEQNLGHDTMYWYKQDSKKFLKIMFSYNNKELIINETVPNRFSPKSPDKAHLNLHINSLELGDSAVYFCASRVRGEGYTFGSGTRLTVV.

This rearrangement joins TRBV27 to TRBJ2-5; D may be TRBD2 (6 bases). Germline lookup yields CDR1 MNHEY and CDR2 SMNVEV (reference sequence). Trimming removed 5 bases from V and 0 bases from J, with 13 bases in between. This CDR3 spans 15 amino acids. In DNA, the CDR3 is TGTGCCAGCAGTCAGGCGGGGAAGTACCAAGAGACCCAGTACTTC. The encoded protein is CASSQAGKYQETQYF.